These T cell receptor beta chains were read from a single sample in a study of blood T cell repertoires in COVID-19. The repertoire was sequenced with immunoSEQ multiplex PCR; TCRdb's copy has only in-frame clones and lacks some. The sample shows about 260,000 clones, around 87% of them seen only once. The sample was peripheral blood. All receptors derive from a woman in her forties who had recovered from COVID-19. Both conserved end residues are part of each CDR3. A D gene is named only where the DNA matches it firmly. The size of a clone is reported for some rows only, either as once, few or many, or as a class for expanded clones.

size	D	V	J	length	CDR3	DNA
once	TRBD2	TRBV12-3/TRBV12-4	TRBJ2-7	12	CASSSGLPEQYF	TGTGCCAGCAGTTCGGGACTACCCGAGCAGTACTTC
NA	NA	TRBV30	TRBJ2-1	11	CAWSVRNEQFF	TGTGCCTGGAGTGTTCGGAATGAGCAGTTCTTC
NA	NA	TRBV13	TRBJ1-3	15	CASSLVRSAGNTIYF	TGTGCCAGCAGCTTAGTCCGGTCCGCGGGAAACACCATATATTTT
NA	TRBD1	TRBV5-1	TRBJ2-5	13	CASSSGTEETQYF	TGCGCCAGCAGCTCCGGGACAGAAGAGACCCAGTACTTC
NA	NA	TRBV6-5	TRBJ1-2	14	CASSYSSGTNGYTF	TGTGCCAGCAGTTACTCGAGCGGGACAAATGGCTACACCTTC
NA	TRBD2	TRBV11-2	TRBJ2-5	18	CASSLGGGVRTLGETQYF	TGTGCCAGCAGCTTAGGGGGGGGAGTCAGGACACTCGGAGAGACCCAGTACTTC
NA	NA	TRBV10-1	TRBJ2-6	16	CSRTGKGISGANVLTF	TGCAGCCGAACAGGCAAAGGGATCTCTGGGGCCAACGTCCTGACTTTC
NA	NA	TRBV10-2	TRBJ1-5	14	CASSQVSRDQPQHF	TGCGCCAGCAGTCAGGTGAGCAGGGATCAGCCCCAGCATTTT
NA	TRBD1	TRBV5-1	TRBJ2-7	16	CASSHYRDRGGDEQYF	TGCGCCAGCAGCCACTACCGGGACAGGGGAGGGGACGAGCAGTACTTC
NA	TRBD1	TRBV19	TRBJ1-1	15	CASIDRDRGRTEAFF	TGTGCCAGTATTGACCGGGACAGGGGAAGGACTGAAGCTTTCTTT
once	TRBD1	TRBV5-8	TRBJ1-2	13	CASSWTGIYGYTF	TGTGCCAGCAGCTGGACAGGGATCTATGGCTACACCTTC
NA	NA	TRBV2	TRBJ1-5	14	CASSVEGGEQPQHF	TGTGCCAGCAGTGTGGAGGGGGGGGAGCAGCCCCAGCATTTT
NA	NA	TRBV6-5	TRBJ2-7	15	CASSHRTGGIYEQYF	TGTGCCAGCAGCCACAGGACTGGAGGGATCTACGAGCAGTACTTC
once	TRBD1	TRBV28	TRBJ2-7	14	CASRTRDRAYEQYF	TGTGCCAGCAGAACTCGGGACAGGGCCTACGAGCAGTACTTC
once	NA	TRBV2	TRBJ1-2	13	CASRVRANYGYTF	TGTGCCTCCAGGGTTCGGGCTAACTATGGCTACACCTTC
few	NA	TRBV30	TRBJ1-2	12	CAWSKGMAGYTF	TGTGCCTGGAGTAAGGGGATGGCTGGCTACACCTTC
NA	TRBD1	TRBV5-1	TRBJ1-1	14	CASSLDRGNTEAFF	TGCGCCAGCAGCTTGGACAGGGGGAACACTGAAGCTTTCTTT
NA	TRBD1	TRBV6-2/TRBV6-3	TRBJ1-1	17	CASSYFPWDSMNTEAFF	TGTGCCAGCAGTTATTTTCCCTGGGACAGTATGAACACTGAAGCTTTCTTT
NA	NA	TRBV2	TRBJ2-5	16	CASSNQGPRVGETQYF	TGTGCCAGCAGCAACCAGGGGCCTAGGGTTGGGGAGACCCAGTACTTC
NA	NA	TRBV5-1	TRBJ2-2	13	CASSPDGVRELFF	TGCGCCAGCAGCCCGGACGGGGTCAGGGAGCTGTTTTTT
NA	NA	TRBV7-9	TRBJ2-7	12	CASSFWPYEQYF	TGTGCCAGCAGCTTTTGGCCCTACGAGCAGTACTTC
once	NA	TRBV30	TRBJ2-7	13	CAWGADSYLEQYF	TGTGCCTGGGGAGCGGACAGCTATTTGGAGCAGTACTTC
NA	NA	TRBV7-3	TRBJ1-1	14	CASSLGQGNTEAFF	TGTGCCAGCAGCTTAGGCCAGGGGAACACTGAAGCTTTCTTT
NA	NA	TRBV14	TRBJ1-2	12	CASSPSEVGYTF	TGTGCCAGCAGCCCCTCGGAGGTCGGCTACACCTTC
NA	TRBD1	TRBV9	TRBJ2-2	18	CASSVSWTGGGSTGELFF	TGTGCCAGCAGCGTCAGTTGGACAGGGGGCGGAAGCACCGGGGAGCTGTTTTTT
NA	NA	TRBV6-5	TRBJ1-1	12	CASTRVYTEAFF	TGTGCCAGCACGAGAGTTTACACTGAAGCTTTCTTT
NA	TRBD1	TRBV5-4	TRBJ1-2	14	CASSSRQGAYGYTF	TGTGCCAGCAGCTCTAGACAGGGGGCTTATGGCTACACCTTC
NA	NA	TRBV7-9	TRBJ2-4	13	CASSPGIKNIQYF	TGTGCCTCGAGCCCAGGGATCAAAAACATTCAGTACTTC
NA	TRBD1	TRBV5-4	TRBJ1-5	16	CARENRGPYSNQPQHF	TGTGCCAGGGAAAACAGGGGGCCGTATAGCAATCAGCCCCAGCATTTT
NA	NA	TRBV4-1	TRBJ2-3	18	CASSPQPRLGKSTDTQYF	TGCGCCAGCAGCCCACAACCTCGACTAGGAAAAAGCACAGATACGCAGTATTTT
once	NA	TRBV11-2	TRBJ1-2	12	CASSMDSYGYAF	TGTGCCAGCAGCATGGACAGCTATGGCTACGCCTTC
NA	TRBD1	TRBV6-5	TRBJ1-1	14	CATLDRGHPTEAFF	TGTGCCACCCTGGACAGGGGGCATCCCACTGAAGCTTTCTTT
NA	NA	TRBV2	TRBJ1-3	16	CASSEMGASSGNTIYF	TGTGCCAGCAGTGAAATGGGGGCCTCCTCTGGAAACACCATATATTTT
NA	NA	TRBV19	TRBJ2-5	13	CASSIGQQETQYF	TGTGCCAGTAGTATCGGACAGCAAGAGACCCAGTACTTC
NA	TRBD1	TRBV2	TRBJ2-7	15	CASTLRQGVGDEQYF	TGTGCCAGCACCCTCCGGCAGGGGGTTGGGGACGAGCAGTACTTC
NA	NA	TRBV5-4	TRBJ1-2	15	CASSLDPGIERGYTF	TGTGCCAGCAGCTTGGATCCGGGGATCGAGAGGGGCTACACCTTC
NA	TRBD2	TRBV4-2	TRBJ2-1	16	CASSQASGDPYNEQFF	TGTGCCAGCAGCCAAGCTAGCGGGGACCCCTACAATGAGCAGTTCTTC
NA	NA	TRBV5-1	TRBJ2-3	13	CASSLPFSGPQYF	TGCGCCAGCAGCTTGCCCTTTAGCGGCCCGCAGTATTTT
NA	TRBD2	TRBV4-1	TRBJ2-1	16	CASSQGGAGSLVEQFF	TGCGCCAGCAGCCAAGGGGGAGCGGGGTCTCTCGTGGAGCAGTTCTTC
NA	NA	TRBV19	TRBJ1-2	14	CASSIVAGDYGYTF	TGTGCCAGTAGTATAGTGGCAGGGGACTATGGCTACACCTTC
NA	TRBD1	TRBV18	TRBJ1-1	14	CASSPNRGETEAFF	TGTGCCAGCTCACCAAACAGGGGCGAAACTGAAGCTTTCTTT
few	NA	TRBV2	TRBJ2-5	13	CASSDEVQETQYF	TGTGCCAGCAGTGATGAGGTACAAGAGACCCAGTACTTC